This T cell receptor (beta chain) derives from a study of blood T cell repertoires in COVID-19. Study overall: From the United States, Italy and Spain came samples of acute and convalescent COVID-19.

As processed by the authors: Cell counts per sample came from amplifying reference gene primers. Repertoires were generated with immunoSEQ multiplex PCR, while TCRdb's copy carries only in-frame clones and drops some. Clone size and V and J calls were adopted from that table, with D and trimming inferred from the DNA. The sample lists roughly 40,000 clones, just over 85% occurring once. CDR3 length: 12 residues. The germline gives CDR1 LGHDT, CDR2 YNNKEL (reference sequence). Sequences were obtained from peripheral blood. This receptor was obtained from a man between 65 and 79 years old with acute or convalescent COVID-19. The chain couples TRBV3-1 (or the pseudogene TRBV3-2) to TRBJ1-1; a possible D gene is TRBD1 (5 bases). The CDR3 loop is CATGGVGTEAFF. The CDR3 DNA sequence: TGTGCTACGGGGGGTGTCGGCACTGAAGCTTTCTTT.